Below are 16 T cell receptor beta chains sequenced from a single sample in a study of identical twins. TCRdb independently ran MiXCR on the 5' RACE reads; one entry per CDR3 protein. The sample holds more than 200,000 distinct CDR3 sequences, less than 9.5% seen once. Input material: memory (CD45RO+) T cells sorted from blood. The receptors stem from a woman between 18 and 29 years old in good health.

The chain employs TRBV12-3 or TRBV12-4 and TRBJ1-3; D not certain. The CDR3 totals 13 residues. Between the trimmed V and J ends, which lost 7 bases and 5 bases, there was a span of 12 bases. CDR3 amino acids: CASTSRGRNTIYF. In nucleotides, the CDR3 is TGTGCCAGCACCTCCCGGGGTCGAAACACCATATATTTT.

The chain employs TRBV11-3 and TRBJ1-6; D uncertain. CDR1 and CDR2 from the germline V gene are SGHNT and YENEEA. The CDR3 runs to 15 residues. The V end was cut by 2 bases, the J end by 6 bases, with 11 bases between. CDR3 in DNA: TGTGCCAGCAGCTTACTACGGGAAAGTAATTCACCCCTCCACTTT. Amino acid sequence: CASSLLRESNSPLHF.

The rearrangement links TRBV6-1 to TRBJ2-4; 12 bases line up with TRBD1. V trimming: 6 bases; J trimming: 2 bases; junction bases outside the gene matches: 8. Germline CDR1 reads MNHNS; CDR2 reads SASEGT. This CDR3 contains 17 residues. CDR3 nucleotide sequence: TGTGCCAGCAGCCCCGGGACAGGGGGCCCGACCAAAAACATTCAGTACTTC. It encodes CASSPGTGGPTKNIQYF.

The chain combines TRBV3-1 with TRBJ2-7; D perhaps matches TRBD2 (5 bases). There are 13 residues in the CDR3. Germline CDR1 and CDR2: LGHDT and YNNKEL (reference sequence). With 5 bases removed from V and 3 bases from J, the gap between germline ends came to 11 bases. The CDR3 spells CASSSWELYEQYF. As DNA, the CDR3 is TGTGCCAGCAGCAGTTGGGAGCTCTACGAGCAGTACTTC.

This rearrangement joins TRBV6-2 or TRBV6-3 to TRBJ2-7; D uncertain. V was pared by 0 bases and J by 12 bases, with 15 bases between. The CDR3 runs 13 residues. Germline V gives CDR1 MNHEY, CDR2 SVGEGT. CDR3 in DNA: TGTGCCAGCAGTTACTCGGTAGGCGGCGTTTGGTACTTC. This codes for CASSYSVGGVWYF.

This clonotype was detected a few times. The chain carries TRBV10-2 and TRBJ1-3, with a weak D call TRBD1 (5 bases). There are 14 residues in the CDR3. Trimming left V 6 bases short and J 2 bases short, with 11 bases between. Germline V gene lookup returns CDR1 WSHSY and CDR2 SAAADI. CDR3 nucleotide sequence: TGCGCCAGCAGCTCAGGGTATGCTGGAAACACCATATATTTT. Translated: CASSSGYAGNTIYF.

The chain recombines TRBV5-1 with TRBJ1-6; D call uncertain. Trimming shortened V by 0 bases and J by 9 bases, and 13 bases separated the two germline ends. The V gene's germline CDR1 is SGHRS and CDR2 YFSETQ. The CDR3 runs to 15 residues. CDR3 amino acids: CASSLESVSGSPLHF. The DNA of the CDR3 is TGCGCCAGCAGCTTGGAAAGCGTATCGGGTTCACCCCTCCACTTT.

This clonotype showed up many times. V usage is TRBV12-3 or TRBV12-4 and J usage is TRBJ1-1; 7 bases line up with TRBD1. The junction had 4 bases not matched to a gene; V was cut back by 3 bases and J by 0 bases. This CDR3 is built from 15 residues. The CDR3, as DNA: TGTGCCAGCAGTTTCCCGCAGGGGGTGAACACTGAAGCTTTCTTT. Residues: CASSFPQGVNTEAFF.

This clonotype has only a few counts. The gene calls are TRBV25-1 and TRBJ2-2; the D is unclear. This CDR3 has 14 amino acids. Germline V gene sequence: CDR1 MGHDK, CDR2 SYGVNS. Trimming took off 1 base at V and 7 bases at J, with 10 bases between the two ends. The CDR3 here is CASSELESYGELFF. The CDR3 nucleotides read TGTGCCAGCAGTGAATTGGAGAGTTACGGGGAGCTGTTTTTT.

In its sample, this clonotype was seen a few times. V usage is TRBV5-1 and J usage is TRBJ2-2; weak D call: TRBD2 (6 bases). Trimming took off 4 bases at V and 1 base at J, with 11 bases between the two ends. Germline CDR1 is SGHRS and CDR2 is YFSETQ. The CDR3 totals 15 residues. DNA of the CDR3: TGCGCCAGCAGCCCCCGGGGGAAGAACACCGGGGAGCTGTTTTTT. Translated, it gives CASSPRGKNTGELFF.

This clonotype was detected many times. The rearrangement uses TRBV7-9 and TRBJ1-1; tentative D call: TRBD1 (6 bases). This CDR3 comprises 12 residues. Germline assignment: CDR1 SEHNR and CDR2 FQNEAQ (reference sequence). V was cut by 11 bases and J by 8 bases, with 18 bases left in between. This chain's CDR3 is CAGRGGVGEAFF. The CDR3 nucleotides are TGTGCCGGAAGGGGGGGTGTCGGCGAAGCTTTCTTT.

The chain uses TRBV18 and TRBJ1-4; 10 nucleotides agree with TRBD1. The CDR3 has 15 amino acids. Germline V gene data show CDR1 as KGHSH and CDR2 as LQKENI. V dropped 5 bases and J dropped 6; count of bases not matched to a gene: 6. The DNA of the CDR3 is TGTGCCAGCTCAGCCCCGGGACAGGGGTATGAAAAACTGTTTTTT. Protein product: CASSAPGQGYEKLFF.

A few counts support this clonotype. The chain combines TRBV12-3 or TRBV12-4 with TRBJ2-1; TRBD2 aligns across 12 bases. The CDR3 runs to 16 residues. V lost 4 bases to trimming and J lost 8 bases; unmatched junction nucleotides: 9. CDR3 coding DNA: TGTGCCAGCAGTTCGCTAGCGGGAGGGGGAATCCATGAGCAGTTCTTC. As protein: CASSSLAGGGIHEQFF.

This clonotype showed up many times. The V gene is TRBV12-3 or TRBV12-4, the J gene TRBJ1-1; a possible D gene is TRBD1 (6 bases). V was clipped by 4 bases and J by 2 bases, with 11 bases between them. The CDR3 sequence is 14 residues long. CDR3 loop: CASSSGQYNTEAFF. For the CDR3, the DNA is TGTGCCAGCAGTTCTGGACAGTATAACACTGAAGCTTTCTTT.

This clonotype was counted at least ten times. The chain combines TRBV12-3 or TRBV12-4 with TRBJ1-2; possible D gene TRBD1, 5 bases. The CDR3 contains 14 residues. Trimming took 8 bases from V and 0 from J, leaving 13 bases between them. The CDR3 DNA sequence: TGTGCCAGCGGGGGGGGTTTATCTAACTATGGCTACACCTTC. It codes for CASGGGLSNYGYTF.

This clonotype was observed a handful of times. The chain carries TRBV6-5 and TRBJ1-2, with a weak D call TRBD1 (5 bases). Trimming shortened V by 3 bases and J by 4 bases, and 15 bases separated the two germline ends. CDR3 length: 15 residues. Germline CDR1 and CDR2: MNHEY and SVGAGI. For the CDR3, the DNA is TGTGCCAGCAGTTATTCCGGGACGGCGATCTATGGCTACACCTTC. This sequence encodes CASSYSGTAIYGYTF.